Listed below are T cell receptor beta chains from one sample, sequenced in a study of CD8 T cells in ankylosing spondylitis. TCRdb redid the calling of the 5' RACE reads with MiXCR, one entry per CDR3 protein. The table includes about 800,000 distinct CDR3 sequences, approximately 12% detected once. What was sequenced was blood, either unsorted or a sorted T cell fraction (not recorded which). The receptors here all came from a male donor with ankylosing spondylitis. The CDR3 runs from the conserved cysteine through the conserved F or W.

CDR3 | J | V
CAISEFGQGGDEQFF | TRBJ2-1 | TRBV10-3
CASSQDLMTGGTEAFF | TRBJ1-1 | TRBV4-2
CASSLSGPRGTQYF | TRBJ2-5 | TRBV28
CASTGQSQETQYF | TRBJ2-5 | TRBV10-3
CASSLWQGASYEQYF | TRBJ2-7 | TRBV5-1
CSAEELGRSGTYEQYF | TRBJ2-7 | TRBV20-1
CASSQRRGFRTYNEQFF | TRBJ2-1 | TRBV4-3
CASSSFSGVNTEAFF | TRBJ1-1 | TRBV5-6
CSAREWLVGHYEQYF | TRBJ2-7 | TRBV20-1
CASSEIGLAGGSSYNEQFF | TRBJ2-1 | TRBV25-1
CASSYMAGTSYNEQFF | TRBJ2-1 | TRBV6-2/TRBV6-3
CASSLEWTATYGYTF | TRBJ1-2 | TRBV7-2
CASSLRVISYEQYF | TRBJ2-7 | TRBV7-8
CSADQGISQYF | TRBJ2-3 | TRBV20-1
CASSLSAGGNTGELFF | TRBJ2-2 | TRBV7-3
CASIRYAEAFF | TRBJ1-1 | TRBV2
CSAMTPRTTDTQYF | TRBJ2-3 | TRBV20-1
CASSLMRGRRQPQHF | TRBJ1-5 | TRBV28
CASSVAGAGGNTQYF | TRBJ2-3 | TRBV9
CASSEVDRGRSGYTF | TRBJ1-2 | TRBV2
CASGSDRMNTEAFF | TRBJ1-1 | TRBV5-1
CASSYSQGHGYTF | TRBJ1-2 | TRBV6-2/TRBV6-3
CASSASTVPSEAFF | TRBJ1-1 | TRBV7-6
CSATANEKLFF | TRBJ1-4 | TRBV29-1
CASSQSKRDPETQYF | TRBJ2-5 | TRBV7-2
CASRLQGVTRYTF | TRBJ1-2 | TRBV12-3/TRBV12-4
CSATPGRIYNEQFF | TRBJ2-1 | TRBV20-1
CSAPAVTGELFF | TRBJ2-2 | TRBV20-1
CASRSRGNTEAFF | TRBJ1-1 | TRBV7-9
CSVEEIEAFF | TRBJ1-1 | TRBV29-1
CSVAQGGNPYEQYF | TRBJ2-7 | TRBV29-1
CASSPTTGNYGYTF | TRBJ1-2 | TRBV5-1
CASSLGTGGGYTF | TRBJ1-2 | TRBV7-2
CASSFQSGQGYSPLHF | TRBJ1-6 | TRBV7-6
CASSLEQGIYEQYF | TRBJ2-7 | TRBV7-9
CSGVAGGRTDTQYF | TRBJ2-3 | TRBV20-1
CASSYLGNEQFF | TRBJ2-1 | TRBV6-5
CSARGSSGSYNEQFF | TRBJ2-1 | TRBV20-1
CASSRTRGDGGYTF | TRBJ1-2 | TRBV6-1
CASSPRLAIASTDTQYF | TRBJ2-3 | TRBV12-3/TRBV12-4
CSARLLPLSYEQYF | TRBJ2-7 | TRBV20-1
CASSSTVRKAGELFF | TRBJ2-2 | TRBV7-2
CASSPGSQTQYF | TRBJ2-5 | TRBV7-2
CASSLVPETSYNEQFF | TRBJ2-1 | TRBV5-1
CASRAFSTGYSTDTQYF | TRBJ2-3 | TRBV28
CSVKQGAGDEQYF | TRBJ2-7 | TRBV29-1